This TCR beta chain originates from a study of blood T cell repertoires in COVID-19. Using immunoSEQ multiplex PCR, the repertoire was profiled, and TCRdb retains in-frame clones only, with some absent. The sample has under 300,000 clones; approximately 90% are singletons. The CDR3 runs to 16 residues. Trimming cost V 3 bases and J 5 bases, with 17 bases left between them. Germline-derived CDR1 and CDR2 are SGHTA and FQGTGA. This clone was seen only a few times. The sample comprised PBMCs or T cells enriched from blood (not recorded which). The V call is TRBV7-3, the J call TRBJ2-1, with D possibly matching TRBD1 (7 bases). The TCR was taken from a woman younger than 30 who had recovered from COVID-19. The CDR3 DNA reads TGTGCCAGCAGCTTGCTAGCGTCAGGGGGGAACAATGAGCAGTTCTTC. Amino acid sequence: CASSLLASGGNNEQFF. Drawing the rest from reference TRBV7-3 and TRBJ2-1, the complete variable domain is GAGVSQTPSNKVTEKGKYVELRCDPISGHTALYWYRQSLGQGPEFLIYFQGTGAADDSGLPNDRFFAVRPEGSVSTLKIQRTERGDSAVYLCASSLLASGGNNEQFFGPGTRLTVL.